A single sample gave rise to the 32 T cell receptor beta chains below, sequenced in a study of T cell responses to AZD1222 COVID-19 vaccine. Data came from immunoSEQ multiplex PCR; TCRdb stores just in-frame clones and leaves some out. In the table there are 95,000 to 150,000 clones, less than 90% of which are singletons. Sequences were derived from peripheral blood, sampled on day 0 of AZD1222 vaccination. The receptors stem from an adult in good health.

The chain employs TRBV15 and TRBJ2-5; D unclear. Germline CDR1 reads LNHNV; CDR2 reads YYDKDF (reference sequence). V was pared by 1 base and J by 4 bases, with 10 bases between. The CDR3 contains 14 residues. The CDR3 sequence: CATSRVERRETQYF. The CDR3 DNA reads TGTGCCACCAGCAGAGTTGAAAGGAGAGAGACCCAGTACTTC.

The chain is built from TRBV6-5 and TRBJ1-3; D is uncertain. Germline CDR1 reads MNHEY; CDR2 reads SVGAGI. CDR3 length: 15 amino acids. The ends were cut back, 2 bases at V and 0 bases at J, with 8 bases in the middle. CDR3 in amino acids: CASSYRSDSGNTIYF. CDR3 nucleotides: TGTGCCAGCAGTTACCGTTCGGACTCTGGAAACACCATATATTTT.

The chain has TRBV7-9 and TRBJ2-7, with no clear D. The V gene lost 2 bases and the J gene lost 5 bases, with 10 bases spanning the gap. Germline loops: CDR1 SEHNR, CDR2 FQNEAQ (reference sequence). This CDR3 is built from 13 residues. DNA of the CDR3: TGTGCCAGCAGCTTAACCCCCGAAGACGAGCAGTACTTC. Translating it yields CASSLTPEDEQYF.

The chain uses TRBV27 and TRBJ2-3, with TRBD2 identical over 15 bases. The CDR3 totals 17 residues. Per the germline V gene, CDR1 is MNHEY and CDR2 is SMNVEV (reference sequence). The V and J ends lost 5 bases and 6 bases, in that order; junction bases with no gene match: 9. The CDR3 DNA sequence: TGTGCCAGCAGTACGCGGACTAGCGGGAGGGCATGGGATACGCAGTATTTT. This gives the protein CASSTRTSGRAWDTQYF.

In its sample, this clone ranks as large (0.1 to 1%). This chain connects TRBV25-1 to TRBJ2-1; possibly TRBD2 for D (6 bases). The V gene lost 3 bases and the J gene lost 15 bases, with 12 bases spanning the gap. Germline assignment: CDR1 MGHDK and CDR2 SYGVNS. This CDR3 is 11 amino acids long. Here the CDR3 reads CASSDAGSGFF. The CDR3 region has the DNA TGTGCCAGCAGTGATGCCGGGAGTGGGTTCTTC. The complete variable domain, with remaining parts taken from reference TRBV25-1 and TRBJ2-1, reads EADIYQTPRYLVIGTGKKITLECSQTMGHDKMYWYQQDPGMELHLIHYSYGVNSTEKGDLSSESTVSRIRTEHFPLTLESARPSHTSQYLCASSDAGSGFFGPGTRLTVL.

The chain combines TRBV7-8 with TRBJ2-1; D possibly corresponds to TRBD2 (5 bases). V lost 1 base and J 4 bases, leaving 11 bases between the germline ends. The germline V gene has CDR1 SGHVS and CDR2 FQNEAQ. The CDR3 runs to 15 residues. The CDR3: CASSLGSDSYNEQFF. CDR3 sequence (DNA): TGTGCCAGCAGCTTAGGTTCGGACTCATACAATGAGCAGTTCTTC.

This clone was seen a single time. The chain uses TRBV5-1 and TRBJ2-6; D is possibly TRBD1 (5 bases). This CDR3 is built from 17 residues. Germline V gives CDR1 SGHRS, CDR2 YFSETQ. Trimming pared 3 bases from V and 0 bases from J, leaving 13 bases between. The CDR3 DNA follows: TGCGCCAGCAGCTCCGGAACAGGCTTCTCTGGGGCCAACGTCCTGACTTTC. Encoded protein: CASSSGTGFSGANVLTF.

The genes are TRBV20-1 and TRBJ1-4, with D maybe TRBD1 (5 bases). This CDR3 is built from 15 residues. The V end was cut by 3 bases, the J end by 0 bases, with 11 bases between. Germline V gene sequence: CDR1 DFQATT, CDR2 SNEGSKA (reference sequence). Here the CDR3 reads CSASSGTSTNEKLFF. Here the CDR3 DNA reads TGCAGTGCTAGTAGCGGGACCTCAACTAATGAAAAACTGTTTTTT.

This clone is a singleton in its sample. The V and J genes are TRBV6-5 and TRBJ2-7; D is tentatively TRBD1 or TRBD2 (5 bases each). V was cut by 0 bases and J by 3 bases, with 12 bases left in between. Looked up from germline, CDR1 is MNHEY and CDR2 is SVGAGI. The CDR3 spans 15 residues. For the CDR3, the DNA is TGTGCCAGCAGTTACTCTGGGGACCGTTACTACGAGCAGTACTTC. Protein sequence: CASSYSGDRYYEQYF.

The CDR3 DNA sequence: TGTGCCAGCAGTTCCGGGACTAGCGCTTACAATGAGCAGTTCTTC. This translates into CASSSGTSAYNEQFF. The chain joins TRBV5-6 to TRBJ2-1, with 10 nucleotides matching TRBD2. The CDR3 totals 15 residues. Germline trimming cut 5 bases from V and 4 bases from J; bases unmatched to any gene: 6. The germline V gene has CDR1 SGHDT and CDR2 YYEEEE.

The chain employs TRBV27 and TRBJ1-6; 8 bases match TRBD1. This CDR3 has 15 residues. With 6 bases clipped from V and 10 bases from J, the junction kept 11 bases outside the gene matches. In germline, CDR1 is MNHEY, CDR2 SMNVEV (reference sequence). This chain's CDR3 is CASRSLGQDRSPLHF. CDR3 nucleotide sequence: TGTGCCAGCAGATCCTTGGGACAGGATAGATCACCCCTCCACTTT.

J is TRBJ2-5 and V is TRBV5-4; D is ambiguous. Germline lookup yields CDR1 SGHNT and CDR2 YYREEE (reference sequence). Trimming took 1 base from V and 3 from J, leaving 10 bases between them. This CDR3 contains 14 residues. The CDR3 nucleotides are TGTGCCAGCAGCTTGCGCTTGTTTGAAGAGACCCAGTACTTC. It specifies CASSLRLFEETQYF.

CDR3 in DNA: TGTGCCAGTAGTACCCCAAGGGACGGAGCCAAAAACATTCAGTACTTC. Amino acid sequence: CASSTPRDGAKNIQYF. The rearrangement joins TRBV19 to TRBJ2-4; possibly TRBD1 or TRBD2 for D (5 bases each). From germline, CDR1 is LNHDA and CDR2 SQIVND (reference sequence). This CDR3 region has 16 residues. V was cut by 4 bases and J by 0 bases, with 13 bases left in between.

J is TRBJ1-1 and V is TRBV28; TRBD1 aligns across 7 bases. The CDR3 spans 11 residues. Germline CDR1 reads MDHEN; CDR2 reads SYDVKM. J was trimmed by 8 bases and V by 6 bases; bases with no gene match: 3. CDR3 nucleotides: TGTGCCAGCAGCCGACAGGGAGAAGCTTTCTTT. Its protein product is CASSRQGEAFF. The full variable domain, with the rest looked up from reference TRBV28 and TRBJ1-1, is DVKVTQSSRYLVKRTGEKVFLECVQDMDHENMFWYRQDPGLGLRLIYFSYDVKMKEKGDIPEGYSVSREKKERFSLILESASTNQTSMYLCASSRQGEAFFGQGTRLTVV.

The chain recombines TRBV28 with TRBJ2-1; 12 nucleotides line up with TRBD2. This CDR3 region has 16 residues. V lost 6 bases to trimming and J lost 0 bases; unmatched junction nucleotides: 3. The germline gives CDR1 MDHEN, CDR2 SYDVKM. CDR3 DNA: TGTGCCAGCAGAGGACTAGCGGGGAACTCCTACAATGAGCAGTTCTTC. This gives the protein CASRGLAGNSYNEQFF.

This chain uses TRBV11-3 with TRBJ1-3; D may be TRBD1 (5 bases). Between the trimmed V and J ends, which lost 1 base and 0 bases, there was a span of 13 bases. This CDR3 region has 17 residues. The germline V gene encodes CDR1 SGHNT and CDR2 YENEEA. The CDR3 nucleotides are TGTGCCAGCAGCTTAGCTAGCGGACACAGCTCTGGAAACACCATATATTTT. Encoded protein: CASSLASGHSSGNTIYF. The full variable domain, in which reference TRBV11-3 and TRBJ1-3 provide the parts outside the CDR3, is EAGVVQSPRYKIIEKKQPVAFWCNPISGHNTLYWYLQNLGQGPELLIRYENEEAVDDSQLPKDRFSAERLKGVDSTLKIQPAELGDSAVYLCASSLASGHSSGNTIYFGEGSWLTVV.

This chain uses TRBV5-1 with TRBJ1-3, with unresolved D. The germline V gene encodes CDR1 SGHRS and CDR2 YFSETQ. This CDR3 spans 16 amino acids. V lost 0 bases and J lost 0, with 10 bases in between. The CDR3 DNA follows: TGCGCCAGCAGCTTGGGGGCACCGTTCTCTGGAAACACCATATATTTT. This gives the protein CASSLGAPFSGNTIYF.

This clone was detected only once. This chain uses TRBV19 with TRBJ1-2; 8 nucleotides align to TRBD1. The V and J ends lost 4 bases and 6 bases, in that order; junction bases with no gene match: 4. Germline V gene lookup returns CDR1 LNHDA and CDR2 SQIVND (reference sequence). The CDR3 runs 13 residues. The CDR3, as DNA: TGTGCCAGTAGTAAGGGCAGGGGGCATGGCTACACCTTC. It translates to CASSKGRGHGYTF.

The chain recombines TRBV6-5 with TRBJ1-1, with D tentatively TRBD1 (6 bases). The CDR3 is made up of 15 amino acids. Trimming left V 6 bases short and J 1 base short, with 15 bases between. Germline V lookup: CDR1 MNHEY, CDR2 SVGAGI. The DNA of the CDR3 is TGTGCCAGCAGCAAAGGGGGATGGAGGAACACTGAAGCTTTCTTT. Protein product: CASSKGGWRNTEAFF.

The J gene is TRBJ1-5, the V gene TRBV30, with D perhaps TRBD1 (5 bases). The germline V gene has CDR1 GTSNPN and CDR2 SVGIG (reference sequence). This CDR3 region has 13 residues. Trimming took off 1 base at V and 11 bases at J, with 15 bases between the two ends. CDR3 protein: CAWSGGPLLSQHF. The CDR3 nucleotides are TGTGCCTGGAGTGGGGGACCGCTTCTTTCCCAGCATTTT.

CDR3 in amino acids: CASSRQGIYEQYF. Written as DNA, the CDR3 is TGTGCCAGCTCAAGACAGGGGATATACGAGCAGTACTTC. The V call is TRBV18, the J call TRBJ2-7; 8 bases agree with TRBD1. Germline trimming cut 5 bases from V and 4 bases from J; bases unmatched to any gene: 4. This CDR3 is built from 13 residues. Germline values: CDR1 KGHSH, CDR2 LQKENI.

The CDR3: CASSQVTDEGYEQYF. The CDR3 nucleotides read TGCGCCAGCAGCCAAGTAACGGACGAGGGCTACGAGCAGTACTTC. The V gene is TRBV4-1, the J gene TRBJ2-7; weak D call: TRBD2 (5 bases). The CDR3 has 15 amino acids. V lost 1 base and J lost 3, with 13 bases in between. Germline CDR1 is MGHRA and CDR2 is YSYEKL.

The V and J genes are TRBV5-5 and TRBJ2-5; the D gene is possibly TRBD1 (5 bases). Germline V gene lookup returns CDR1 SGHKS and CDR2 YYEKEE (reference sequence). The V gene lost 4 bases and the J gene lost 2 bases, with 12 bases spanning the gap. The CDR3 sequence is 14 residues long. The CDR3 here is CASSPPRGQETQYF. The CDR3 DNA is TGTGCCAGCAGCCCCCCTAGGGGACAAGAGACCCAGTACTTC.

This rearrangement joins TRBV28 to TRBJ2-5, with 13 bases matching TRBD2. The CDR3 runs to 19 residues. The germline gives CDR1 MDHEN, CDR2 SYDVKM. The V segment lost 3 bases and the J segment 2 bases; nucleotides outside the gene matches: 12. DNA of the CDR3: TGTGCCAGCAGTTTCCCCCGGACTAGCGGGAGCTCTGAGCAAGAGACCCAGTACTTC. Its protein is CASSFPRTSGSSEQETQYF.

This sequence joins TRBV14 and TRBJ1-5; D is ambiguous. Looked up from germline, CDR1 is SGHDN and CDR2 is FVKESK. V lost 0 bases, J lost 6 bases, and 6 bases lay in between. The CDR3 has 13 residues. CDR3 coding DNA: TGTGCCAGCAGCCAAGATAGGACTCAGCCCCAGCATTTT. As protein: CASSQDRTQPQHF.

CDR3 sequence: CASSPLSSRCNSPLHF. In nucleotides, the CDR3 is TGTGCCAGCAGCCCGCTTTCGAGCCGTTGTAATTCACCCCTCCACTTT. This chain links TRBV6-4 with TRBJ1-6; D not certain. Per germline, CDR1 MRHNA and CDR2 SNTAGT. V shed 6 bases and J shed 6 bases, with 18 bases lying between them. The CDR3 is 16 residues long.

This chain connects TRBV25-1 to TRBJ1-2; TRBD1 aligns across 8 bases. Per the germline V gene, CDR1 is MGHDK and CDR2 is SYGVNS. The CDR3 is 16 residues long. V gave up 2 bases and J gave up 4 bases; unmatched junction bases: 9. CDR3: CASSEGGTGGIYGYTF. The CDR3 region has the DNA TGTGCCAGCAGTGAAGGGGGGACAGGAGGGATCTATGGCTACACCTTC.

The chain has TRBV19 and TRBJ1-1; a possible D gene is TRBD1 (5 bases). The ends were cut back, 1 base at V and 3 bases at J, with 12 bases in the middle. Germline values: CDR1 LNHDA, CDR2 SQIVND (reference sequence). This CDR3 is built from 15 residues. CDR3 residues: CASSIAPGWDTEAFF. The CDR3 DNA sequence: TGTGCCAGTAGTATAGCCCCAGGGTGGGACACTGAAGCTTTCTTT.

This clone turned up a few times. The chain links TRBV2 to TRBJ2-7, with a tentative D call TRBD2 (5 bases). From germline, CDR1 is SNHLY and CDR2 FYNNEI. The CDR3 has 14 amino acids. V dropped 4 bases and J dropped 5 bases, with 15 bases sitting between them. DNA of the CDR3: TGTGCCAGCAGTGCACCACCTAGCTTCCACGAGCAGTACTTC. This translates into CASSAPPSFHEQYF.

This chain links TRBV7-2 with TRBJ2-1, with 9 nucleotides matching TRBD2. The CDR3 contains 16 residues. Trimming cost V 5 bases and J 6 bases; bases outside gene matches: 11. The germline V gene encodes CDR1 SGHTA and CDR2 FQGNSA. CDR3: CASSPSLAGISNEQFF. The CDR3 DNA reads TGTGCCAGCAGCCCTTCTCTAGCGGGGATATCCAATGAGCAGTTCTTC.

V gene TRBV19 combines with J gene TRBJ1-3; D might be TRBD1 (5 bases). The V end lost 6 bases, the J end lost 0 bases, and 12 bases lay between the germline ends. Germline CDR1 is LNHDA and CDR2 is SQIVND (reference sequence). The CDR3 has 15 residues. Here the CDR3 reads CASSLGRSSGNTIYF. CDR3 DNA: TGTGCCAGTAGCCTGGGGCGGAGCTCTGGAAACACCATATATTTT. The variable domain in full, with the rest retrieved from reference TRBV19 and TRBJ1-3, is DGGITQSPKYLFRKEGQNVTLSCEQNLNHDAMYWYRQDPGQGLRLIYYSQIVNDFQKGDIAEGYSVSREKKESFPLTVTSAQKNPTAFYLCASSLGRSSGNTIYFGEGSWLTVV.

V and J are TRBV4-3 and TRBJ2-7; 9 bases are shared with TRBD1. Germline V gene data show CDR1 as LGHNA and CDR2 as YSLEER. V was clipped by 1 base and J by 4 bases; unmatched bases: 8. The CDR3 is made up of 16 amino acids. The CDR3 is CASSQGPDRGGYEQYF. CDR3 DNA sequence: TGCGCCAGCAGCCAAGGTCCTGACAGGGGGGGGTACGAGCAGTACTTC.